The rows below give T cell receptor beta chains drawn from one sample of a study of tumor T cells in aggressive B-cell lymphoma. Repertoires were generated with immunoSEQ multiplex PCR, while TCRdb's copy carries only in-frame clones and drops some. The sample holds approximately 9,900 clones; around 85% are singletons and the top ten take 4% to 5%. The material sequenced was tumor tissue. These receptor sequences come from an adult with diffuse large B cell lymphoma. Each CDR3 is given with its conserved first and last residue. A D gene is named only where the DNA matches it firmly. The size field is filled for only some rows; it gives once, few, many or a size class.

V	J	size	D	DNA	CDR3
TRBV30	TRBJ2-2	NA	NA	TGTGCCTGGAGTGGTCTCTCGGGGGAGCTGTTTTTT	CAWSGLSGELFF
TRBV7-2	TRBJ2-7	NA	NA	TGTGCCAGCAGCTTTGACAGGTCCTTAACCTACGAGCAGTACTTC	CASSFDRSLTYEQYF
TRBV19	TRBJ1-1	few	TRBD1	TGTGCCAGTATCGAGGGGGCGAGGACTGAAGCTTTCTTT	CASIEGARTEAFF
TRBV19	TRBJ2-3	NA	NA	TGTGCCACCAGGACAGCGAGCACAGATACGCAGTATTTT	CATRTASTDTQYF
TRBV4-3	TRBJ1-6	once	NA	TGCGCCAGCAGCCAGGGAGATAATTCACCCCTCCACTTT	CASSQGDNSPLHF
TRBV28	TRBJ2-3	NA	NA	TGTGCCAGCAGTCGGGGATTGGGTACGCAGTATTTT	CASSRGLGTQYF
TRBV28	TRBJ1-6	once	NA	TGTGCCAGCAGAAATGCCGCGGGGATCCGCCGTTCACCCCTCCACTTT	CASRNAAGIRRSPLHF
TRBV27	TRBJ1-6	NA	TRBD1	TGTGCCAGCAGTAGACGACAGGGAGTCTATAATTCACCCCTCCACTTT	CASSRRQGVYNSPLHF
TRBV28	TRBJ2-1	NA	TRBD2	TGTGCCAGCGCCATGAGGCGGGAGGGCTACAATGAGCAGTTCTTC	CASAMRREGYNEQFF
TRBV11-3	TRBJ2-5	once	TRBD2	TGTGCCAGCAGCCTCGGACTAGCGGGAGGAGAGACCCAGTACTTC	CASSLGLAGGETQYF
TRBV7-2	TRBJ2-7	once	TRBD1	TGTGCCAGCAGCTTATCAGGGGGTAAGCAGTACTTC	CASSLSGGKQYF
TRBV11-2	TRBJ1-1	NA	NA	TGTGCCAGCAGCCTAGGGAGTAGCACTGAAGCTTTCTTT	CASSLGSSTEAFF
TRBV7-2	TRBJ1-2	NA	NA	TGTGCCAGCAGCTTAGTCGTTTCCGGGAATGGCTACACCTTC	CASSLVVSGNGYTF
TRBV4-2	TRBJ1-2	NA	TRBD1	TGTGCCAGCAGCCTCCCGACCGGGACAGGGGATGGCTACACCTTC	CASSLPTGTGDGYTF
TRBV11-2	TRBJ2-2	NA	NA	TGTGCCAGCAGGTTATCGGCCGGGGGCAGGGGGACGTCCGGGGAGCTGTTTTTT	CASRLSAGGRGTSGELFF
TRBV7-2	TRBJ2-3	NA	TRBD1	TGTGCCAGCAGCTTAGACAGGGGTCCGCAGTATTTT	CASSLDRGPQYF
TRBV6-5	TRBJ2-7	NA	NA	TGTGCCAGCGGAGCCTACGAGCAGTACTTC	CASGAYEQYF
TRBV18	TRBJ2-7	NA	NA	TGTGCCAGCTCACCACATCGGGAGCAGTACTTC	CASSPHREQYF
TRBV9	TRBJ1-2	NA	NA	TGTGCCAGCAGCGTAGCAGGGGTGGGGTATGGCTACACCTTC	CASSVAGVGYGYTF
TRBV11-3	TRBJ2-1	NA	NA	TGTGCCAGCAGCAAATCGCTAACTAGCTACAGTGAGCAGTTCTTC	CASSKSLTSYSEQFF
TRBV4-1	TRBJ2-5	NA	TRBD2	TGCGCCAGCAGCCAAGATCCCCAGGGACTAGTCCAAGAGACCCAGTACTTC	CASSQDPQGLVQETQYF